This T cell receptor (beta chain) was captured by sequencing in a study of tumor-infiltrating lymphocytes in localized non-small cell lung cancer. On the study more broadly: Patients included smokers and never-smokers with various histologies, some sampled after neoadjuvant chemotherapy. Each patient gave resected tumor and non-adjacent uninvolved lung tissue. Study results and limitations: Different pieces of the same tissue went to different assays, confounding technical variation with intratumor heterogeneity.

Clones were sequenced by immunoSEQ multiplex PCR, and TCRdb holds only the in-frame ones, with some missing. Seen here are 13,000 or so clones, 66% observed once, and the top ten hold 7%. Details on this clone: Its cognate antigen is unknown.

Material: lung tumor tissue. The origin of this receptor is a human donor with non-small cell lung cancer.

The CDR3 protein is CASSLVTGGSSGNTIYF. The DNA for the CDR3 is TGTGCCAGCAGCTTAGTTACAGGGGGCAGCTCTGGAAACACCATATATTTT. This chain uses TRBV11-2 with TRBJ1-3; TRBD1 matches at 9 bases. Germline V gene lookup returns CDR1 SGHAT and CDR2 FQNNGV. The junction had 4 bases not matched to a gene; V was cut back by 1 base and J by 0 bases. There are 17 residues in the CDR3.